Sequencing of this T cell receptor (beta chain) was carried out in a study of blood T cell repertoires in COVID-19. About the study: COVID-19 samples, acute and convalescent, were from the United States, Italy and Spain. T cells, B-cell-depleted T cells, or PBMCs supplied cDNA or gDNA.

In the original processing: The assay estimated nucleated cells by amplifying reference gene primers. The method was immunoSEQ multiplex PCR; TCRdb's version includes in-frame clones alone and lacks a portion of them. The DNA gave D and trimming, while V, J and clone size come from that table. The sample shows 50,000 to 60,000 clones, nearly 85% of them seen only once. The junction had 17 bases not matched to a gene; V was cut back by 5 bases and J by 3 bases. This CDR3 comprises 18 residues. CDR1 is SGHTA and CDR2 is FQGNSA in the germline V gene. V gene TRBV7-2 combines with J gene TRBJ2-5, with 8 bases that match TRBD2. The receptor was isolated from a man aged 35-49 years with acute or convalescent COVID-19. Sample: peripheral blood. CDR3 sequence (DNA): TGTGCCAGCAGCCTTAAGAGCGGGGGCCGGCTTGAGAAAGAGACCCAGTACTTC. It specifies CASSLKSGGRLEKETQYF.